This T cell receptor beta chain was sequenced during a study of early T cells in non-severe SARS-CoV-2 infection. At the level of the study: Bulk RNA from unsorted whole blood was sequenced; chains were unpaired.

Study-wide points: There was a bias toward anti-spike CD8 responses in VDJdb matching, which missed private and CD4 specificities.

To note about this clonotype: Its antigen is unknown.

Researchers attached unique molecular identifiers to individual cDNA molecules. Using its own MiXCR run on the 5' RACE reads, TCRdb lists one record per CDR3 protein. The sample lists tens of thousands of distinct CDR3 sequences, about 2.7% seen once, with approximately 0.72% in the top ten. Trimming pared 0 bases from V and 2 bases from J, leaving 7 bases between. Germline values: CDR1 KGHSH, CDR2 LQKENI. The CDR3 has 14 residues. The V and J genes are TRBV18 and TRBJ1-2; D is perhaps TRBD1 (5 bases). Material for sequencing was whole blood. The TCR originated in an adult who was a healthcare worker with PCR-confirmed SARS-CoV-2 infection or an uninfected control (not recorded which). The CDR3 DNA reads as TGTGCCAGCTCACCACCTTCAGGGAACTATGGCTACACCTTC. Encoded protein: CASSPPSGNYGYTF.